This TCR beta chain derives from a study of technical replicates of blood from several donors. TCRdb's copy holds only in-frame clones and misses some; the assay was immunoSEQ multiplex PCR. The sample gives tens of thousands of clones, more than 85% of which show up once; 0.25% is in the top ten. Germline V gives CDR1 SGHNT, CDR2 YYREEE (reference sequence). V lost 4 bases to trimming and J lost 4 bases, with 17 bases between them. CDR3 length equals 15 residues. This receptor was identified in a human donor in good health. The gene calls are TRBV5-4 and TRBJ1-1; D is perhaps TRBD1 (6 bases). Material: T cells isolated from PBMCs. The CDR3 loop reads CASSIPQGPRTEAFF. CDR3 in DNA: TGTGCCAGCAGCATCCCACAGGGTCCACGCACTGAAGCTTTCTTT.